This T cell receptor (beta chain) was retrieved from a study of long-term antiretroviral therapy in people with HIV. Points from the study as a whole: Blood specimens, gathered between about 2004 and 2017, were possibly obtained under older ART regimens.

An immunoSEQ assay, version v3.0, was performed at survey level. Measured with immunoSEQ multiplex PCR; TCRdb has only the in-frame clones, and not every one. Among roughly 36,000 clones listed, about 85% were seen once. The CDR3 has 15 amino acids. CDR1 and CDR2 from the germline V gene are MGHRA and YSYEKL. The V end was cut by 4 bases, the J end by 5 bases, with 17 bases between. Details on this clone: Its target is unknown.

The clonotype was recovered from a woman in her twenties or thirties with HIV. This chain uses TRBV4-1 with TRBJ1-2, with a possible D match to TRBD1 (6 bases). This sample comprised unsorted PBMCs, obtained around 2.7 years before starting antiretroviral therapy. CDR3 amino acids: CASSRTPGADYGYTF. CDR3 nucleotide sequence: TGCGCCAGCAGCCGGACCCCGGGGGCCGATTATGGCTACACCTTC.